This T cell receptor (beta chain) was identified during a study of long-term antiretroviral therapy in people with HIV. This CDR3 has 13 amino acids. V gave up 0 bases and J gave up 4 bases, with 5 bases separating them. Germline V lookup: CDR1 SGHTA, CDR2 FQGTGA. The run of the v3.0 immunoSEQ assay was at survey level. Clones were sequenced by immunoSEQ multiplex PCR, and TCRdb holds only the in-frame ones, with some missing. The table records thousands of clones, 88% of them present only once. This clonotype originated in a woman between 50 and 59 years old with HIV. This chain uses TRBV7-3 with TRBJ2-3; D call uncertain. Sequenced here: unsorted PBMCs, sampled 1.3 years after starting antiretroviral therapy. The CDR3 here is CASSLTLADTQYF. The CDR3 bases are TGTGCCAGCAGCTTAACGCTAGCAGATACGCAGTATTTT.